The T cell receptor beta chain under discussion was sequenced for a study of regulatory T cells in long-lasting Graves disease. Building the TCR beta libraries relied on iRepertoire HTBI primers, and CDR3 regions underwent Arm-PCR. TCRdb reanalysed the multiplex PCR reads using MiXCR and keeps one entry per CDR3 protein. This repertoire shows around 460,000 distinct CDR3 sequences, approximately 14% found once; its top ten account for about a sixth. The CDR3 spans 13 residues. Trimming shortened V by 7 bases and J by 8 bases, and 14 bases separated the two germline ends. CDR1 and CDR2 from the germline V gene are LNHDA and SQIVND (reference sequence). Time point in this sample: newly diagnosed GD, antithyroid drugs for less than 3 months. From PBMCs, RNA was extracted and then used to make the TCR library. The same data also contributed to another study, on T cells in Graves' hyperthyroidism and ophthalmopathy. That work adds: Also found in blood were most expanded thyroid clonotypes above 0.001.

The receptor's source is a woman aged 45 to 65 with Graves disease. The sequencing here drew on peripheral blood mononuclear cells (PBMCs), taken at new diagnosis, from a patient treated with antithyroid drugs. The chain is built from TRBV19 and TRBJ1-4; the D is unclear. The CDR3 spells CASISGPGEKLFF. CDR3 sequence (DNA): TGTGCCAGTATCTCCGGACCCGGGGAAAAACTGTTTTTT.